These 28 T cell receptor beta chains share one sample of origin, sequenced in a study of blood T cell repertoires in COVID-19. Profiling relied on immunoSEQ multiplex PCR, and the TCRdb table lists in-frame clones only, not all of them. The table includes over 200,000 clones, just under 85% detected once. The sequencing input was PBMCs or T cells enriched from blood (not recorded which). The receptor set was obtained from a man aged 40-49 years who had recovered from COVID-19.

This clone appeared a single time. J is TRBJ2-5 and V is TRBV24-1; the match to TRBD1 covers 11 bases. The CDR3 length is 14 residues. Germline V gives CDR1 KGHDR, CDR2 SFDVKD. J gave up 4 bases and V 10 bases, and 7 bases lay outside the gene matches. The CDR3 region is CATSDRGLRETQYF. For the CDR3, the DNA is TGTGCCACTTCGGACAGGGGGCTCCGAGAGACCCAGTACTTC.

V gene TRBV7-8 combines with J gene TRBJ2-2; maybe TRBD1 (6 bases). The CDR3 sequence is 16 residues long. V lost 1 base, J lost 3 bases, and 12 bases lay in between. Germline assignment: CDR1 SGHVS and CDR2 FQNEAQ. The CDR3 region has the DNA TGTGCCAGCAGCTTAGGTCAACAGGGCTACACCGGGGAGCTGTTTTTT. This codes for CASSLGQQGYTGELFF.

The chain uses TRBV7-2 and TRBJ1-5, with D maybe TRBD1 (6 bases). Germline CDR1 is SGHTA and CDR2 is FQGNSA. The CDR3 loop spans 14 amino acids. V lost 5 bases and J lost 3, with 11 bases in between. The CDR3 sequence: CASSRGGANQPQHF. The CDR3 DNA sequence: TGTGCCAGCAGCCGGGGGGGGGCCAATCAGCCCCAGCATTTT.

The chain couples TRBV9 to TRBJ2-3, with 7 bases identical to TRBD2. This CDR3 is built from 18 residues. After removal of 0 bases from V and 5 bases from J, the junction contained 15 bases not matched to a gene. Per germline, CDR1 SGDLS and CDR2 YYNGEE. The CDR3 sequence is CASSVVKPGGDTIDTQYF. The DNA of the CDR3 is TGTGCCAGCAGCGTAGTTAAACCGGGGGGAGATACGATAGATACGCAGTATTTT.

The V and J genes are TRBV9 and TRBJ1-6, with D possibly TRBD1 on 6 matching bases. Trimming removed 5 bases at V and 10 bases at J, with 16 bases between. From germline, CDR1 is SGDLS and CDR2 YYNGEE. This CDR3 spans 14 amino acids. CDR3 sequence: CASRTGGDGSPLHF. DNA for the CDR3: TGTGCCAGCAGAACGGGGGGCGACGGGTCACCCCTCCACTTT.

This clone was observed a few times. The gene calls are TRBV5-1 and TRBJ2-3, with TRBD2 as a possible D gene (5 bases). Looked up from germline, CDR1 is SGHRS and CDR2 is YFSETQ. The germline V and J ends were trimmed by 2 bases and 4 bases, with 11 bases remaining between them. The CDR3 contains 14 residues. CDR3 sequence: CASSFLALADTQYF. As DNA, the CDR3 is TGCGCCAGCAGCTTCCTAGCTCTAGCAGATACGCAGTATTTT.

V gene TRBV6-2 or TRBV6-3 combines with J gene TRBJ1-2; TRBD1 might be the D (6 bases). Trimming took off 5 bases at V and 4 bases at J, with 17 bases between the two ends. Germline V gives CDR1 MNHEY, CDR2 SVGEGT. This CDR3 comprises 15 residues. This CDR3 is CASSRGGGGFYGYTF. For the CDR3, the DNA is TGTGCCAGCAGTAGGGGGGGCGGAGGCTTCTATGGCTACACCTTC.

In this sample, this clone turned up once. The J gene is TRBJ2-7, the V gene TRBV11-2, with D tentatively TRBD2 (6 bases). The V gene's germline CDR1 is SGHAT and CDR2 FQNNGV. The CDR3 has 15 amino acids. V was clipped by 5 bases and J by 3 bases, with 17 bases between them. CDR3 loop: CASSPVRQGGYEQYF. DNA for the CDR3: TGTGCCAGCAGCCCGGTGAGGCAGGGAGGCTACGAGCAGTACTTC.

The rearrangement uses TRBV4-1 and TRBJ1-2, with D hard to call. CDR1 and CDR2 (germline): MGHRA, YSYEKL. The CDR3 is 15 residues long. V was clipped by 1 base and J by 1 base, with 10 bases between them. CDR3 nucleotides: TGCGCCAGCAGCCAAGGTGGGAGGGTTAACTATGGCTACACCTTC. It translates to CASSQGGRVNYGYTF.

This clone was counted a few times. CDR3 sequence reads: CAISPAGSNTGELFF. The CDR3 region has the DNA TGTGCCATCAGTCCCGCAGGGTCTAACACCGGGGAGCTGTTTTTT. The chain has TRBV10-3 and TRBJ2-2; TRBD1 is a possible D gene (5 bases). V was cut by 5 bases and J by 2 bases, with 12 bases left in between. The V gene's germline CDR1 is ENHRY and CDR2 SYGVKD. The CDR3 is made up of 15 amino acids.

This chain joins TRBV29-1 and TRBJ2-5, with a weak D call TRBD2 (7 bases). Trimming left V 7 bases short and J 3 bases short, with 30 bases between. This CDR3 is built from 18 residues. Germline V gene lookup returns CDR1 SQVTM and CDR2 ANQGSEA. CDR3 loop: CSATHGGGAAVVEETQYF. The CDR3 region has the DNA TGCAGCGCTACACATGGTGGGGGGGCGGCGGTGGTTGAAGAGACCCAGTACTTC.

The CDR3 protein is CASSGSGGETQYF. The CDR3 nucleotides read TGTGCCAGCAGTGGAAGCGGGGGGGAGACCCAGTACTTC. The chain uses TRBV2 and TRBJ2-5; 9 bases fit TRBD2. The germline CDR1 and CDR2 sequences are SNHLY and FYNNEI. J gave up 5 bases and V 4 bases, and 2 bases lay outside the gene matches. The CDR3 totals 13 residues.

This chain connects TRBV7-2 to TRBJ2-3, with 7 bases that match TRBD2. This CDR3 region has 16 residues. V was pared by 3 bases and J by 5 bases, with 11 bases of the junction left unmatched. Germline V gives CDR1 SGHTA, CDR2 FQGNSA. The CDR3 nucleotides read TGTGCCAGCAGCTTGTCACTAGCGCCCAGGTTAGATACGCAGTATTTT. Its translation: CASSLSLAPRLDTQYF.

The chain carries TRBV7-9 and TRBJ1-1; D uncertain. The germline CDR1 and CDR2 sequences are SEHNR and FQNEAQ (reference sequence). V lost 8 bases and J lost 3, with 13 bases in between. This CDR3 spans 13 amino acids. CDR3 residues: CASGDFEDTEAFF. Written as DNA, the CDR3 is TGTGCCAGCGGAGATTTTGAGGACACTGAAGCTTTCTTT.

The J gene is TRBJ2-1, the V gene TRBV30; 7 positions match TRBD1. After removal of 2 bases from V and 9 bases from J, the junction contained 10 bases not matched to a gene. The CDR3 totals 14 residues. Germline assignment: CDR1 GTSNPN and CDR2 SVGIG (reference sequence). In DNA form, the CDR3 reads TGTGCCTGGAGTCATAACGGACAGGCCATTGAGCAGTTCTTC. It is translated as CAWSHNGQAIEQFF.

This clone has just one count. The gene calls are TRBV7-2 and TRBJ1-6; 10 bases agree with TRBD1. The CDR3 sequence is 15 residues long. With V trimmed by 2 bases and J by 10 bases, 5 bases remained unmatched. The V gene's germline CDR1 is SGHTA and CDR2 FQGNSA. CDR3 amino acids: CASSLQGQGWSPLHF. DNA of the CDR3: TGTGCCAGCAGCTTACAGGGACAGGGGTGGTCACCCCTCCACTTT.

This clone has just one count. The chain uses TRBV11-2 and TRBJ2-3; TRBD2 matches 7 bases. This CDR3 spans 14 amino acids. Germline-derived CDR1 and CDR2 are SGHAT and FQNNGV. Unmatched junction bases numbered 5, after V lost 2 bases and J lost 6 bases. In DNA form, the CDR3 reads TGTGCCAGCAGCTTAAGCGGGGTTGGGGATACGCAGTATTTT. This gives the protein CASSLSGVGDTQYF.

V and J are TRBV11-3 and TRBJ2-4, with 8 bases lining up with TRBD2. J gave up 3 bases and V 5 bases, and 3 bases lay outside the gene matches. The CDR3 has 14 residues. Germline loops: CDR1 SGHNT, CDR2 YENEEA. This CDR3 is CASSPREGKNIQYF. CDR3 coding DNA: TGTGCCAGCAGCCCCCGGGAGGGCAAAAACATTCAGTACTTC. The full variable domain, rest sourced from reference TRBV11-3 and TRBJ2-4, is EAGVVQSPRYKIIEKKQPVAFWCNPISGHNTLYWYLQNLGQGPELLIRYENEEAVDDSQLPKDRFSAERLKGVDSTLKIQPAELGDSAVYLCASSPREGKNIQYFGAGTRLSVL.

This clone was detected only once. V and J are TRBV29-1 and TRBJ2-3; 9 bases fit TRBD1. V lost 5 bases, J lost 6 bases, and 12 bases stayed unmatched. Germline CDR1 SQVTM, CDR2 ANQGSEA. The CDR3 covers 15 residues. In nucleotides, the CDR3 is TGCAGCGTTTGGATACAGGGGGCAGTAGCGGATACGCAGTATTTT. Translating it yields CSVWIQGAVADTQYF.

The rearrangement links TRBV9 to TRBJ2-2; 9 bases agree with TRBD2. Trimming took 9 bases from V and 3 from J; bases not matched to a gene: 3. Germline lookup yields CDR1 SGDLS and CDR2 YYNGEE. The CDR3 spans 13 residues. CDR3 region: CATQRGDTGELFF. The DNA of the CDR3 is TGTGCCACCCAGCGGGGGGACACCGGGGAGCTGTTTTTT.

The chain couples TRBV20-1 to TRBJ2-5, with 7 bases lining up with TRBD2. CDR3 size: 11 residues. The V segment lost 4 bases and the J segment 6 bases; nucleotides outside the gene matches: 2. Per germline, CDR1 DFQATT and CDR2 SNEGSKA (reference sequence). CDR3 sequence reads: CSATSGQTQYF. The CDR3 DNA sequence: TGCAGTGCTACTAGCGGTCAGACCCAGTACTTC.

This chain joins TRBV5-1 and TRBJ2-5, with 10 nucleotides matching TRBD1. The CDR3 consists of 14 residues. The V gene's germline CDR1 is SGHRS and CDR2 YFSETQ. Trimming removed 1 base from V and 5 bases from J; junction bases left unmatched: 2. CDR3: CASSLRGQGETQYF. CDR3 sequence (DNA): TGCGCCAGCAGCTTGAGGGGACAGGGGGAGACCCAGTACTTC. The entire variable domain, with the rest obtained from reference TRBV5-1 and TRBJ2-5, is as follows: KAGVTQTPRYLIKTRGQQVTLSCSPISGHRSVSWYQQTPGQGLQFLFEYFSETQRNKGNFPGRFSGRQFSNSRSEMNVSTLELGDSALYLCASSLRGQGETQYFGPGTRLLVL.

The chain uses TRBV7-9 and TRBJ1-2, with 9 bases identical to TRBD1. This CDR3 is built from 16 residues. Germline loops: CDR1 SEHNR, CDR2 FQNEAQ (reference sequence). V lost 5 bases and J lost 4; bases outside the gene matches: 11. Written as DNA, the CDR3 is TGTGCCAGCAGCCCCTCAGCCCGGACAGGGGCCTATGGCTACACCTTC. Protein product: CASSPSARTGAYGYTF.

DNA for the CDR3: TGTGCCAGCATCAAGTGGTTGCGCCCCTCCACCGGGGAGCTGTTTTTT. The encoded protein is CASIKWLRPSTGELFF. The chain employs TRBV21-1 and TRBJ2-2; the table assigns TRBD2, which was not confirmed against the DNA. TRBV21-1 is a known pseudogene. The CDR3 loop spans 16 amino acids.

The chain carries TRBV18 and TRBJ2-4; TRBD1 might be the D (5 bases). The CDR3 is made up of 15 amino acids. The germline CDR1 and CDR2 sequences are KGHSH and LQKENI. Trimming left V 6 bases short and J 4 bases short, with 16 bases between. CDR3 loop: CASSHDSAPKNIQYF. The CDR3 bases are TGTGCCAGCTCTCACGACAGCGCCCCTAAAAACATTCAGTACTTC. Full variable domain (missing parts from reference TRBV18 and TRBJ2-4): NAGVMQNPRHLVRRRGQEARLRCSPMKGHSHVYWYRQLPEEGLKFMVYLQKENIIDESGMPKERFSAEFPKEGPSILRIQQVVRGDSAAYFCASSHDSAPKNIQYFGAGTRLSVL.

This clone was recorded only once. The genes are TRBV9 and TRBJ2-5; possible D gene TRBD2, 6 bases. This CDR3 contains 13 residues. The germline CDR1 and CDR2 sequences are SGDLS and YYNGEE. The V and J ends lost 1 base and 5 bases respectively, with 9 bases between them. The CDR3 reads CASSVRGSETQYF. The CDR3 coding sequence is TGTGCCAGCAGCGTACGGGGGTCGGAGACCCAGTACTTC.

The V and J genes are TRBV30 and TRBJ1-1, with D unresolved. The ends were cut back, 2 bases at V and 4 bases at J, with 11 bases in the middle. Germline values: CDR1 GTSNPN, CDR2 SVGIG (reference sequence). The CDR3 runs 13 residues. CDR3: CAWSRQVGTEAFF. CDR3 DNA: TGTGCCTGGAGTAGGCAGGTAGGCACTGAAGCTTTCTTT.

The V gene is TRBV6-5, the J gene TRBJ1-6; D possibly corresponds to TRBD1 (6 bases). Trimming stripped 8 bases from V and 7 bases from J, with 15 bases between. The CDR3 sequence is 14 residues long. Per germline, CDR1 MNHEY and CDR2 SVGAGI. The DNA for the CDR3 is TGTGCCAGCCGGGACACAAGCTCCAATTCACCCCTCCACTTT. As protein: CASRDTSSNSPLHF.